A selection of T cell receptor beta chains follows, all from one sample in a study of CD8 T cells in Susac syndrome. TCRdb re-called the immunoSEQ multiplex PCR reads with MiXCR, one entry per CDR3 protein. This repertoire shows 250,000 to 300,000 distinct CDR3 sequences, approximately 85% found once; its top ten account for approximately 0.12%. Source material: CD8+ T cells from PBMCs. The receptor source for this set is a human donor with multiple sclerosis. Both conserved end residues are part of each CDR3. The D gene is left open where the match is weak. A row's size may be missing; if present it is once, few, many or a size class.

D gene	V gene	clone size	J gene	CDR3 DNA	CDR3 protein
-	TRBV28	once	TRBJ2-2	TGTGCCAGCAGTCCCCTCTACGTCAGGGTAGACACCGGGGAGCTGTTTTTT	CASSPLYVRVDTGELFF
-	TRBV5-4	once	TRBJ1-3	TGTGCCAGCAGCCCGGAGGGGGGATCGGGAAACACCATATATTTT	CASSPEGGSGNTIYF
TRBD2	TRBV4-2	-	TRBJ2-1	TGTGCCAGCAGCCAAGAGGGCGGGAGGGTCTATGAGCAGTTCTTC	CASSQEGGRVYEQFF
-	TRBV5-5	-	TRBJ2-7	TGTGCCAGCAGCTTGGAGGGGTGGTCCTACGAGCAGTACTTC	CASSLEGWSYEQYF
TRBD1	TRBV4-1	-	TRBJ1-1	TGCGCCACCGAAGGGACAGGGGACGCAGGAGCTTTCTTT	CATEGTGDAGAFF
-	TRBV7-2	-	TRBJ2-7	TGTGCCAGCAGCTTAGAGACGAGGAGTGGGGGTTACGAGCAGTACTTC	CASSLETRSGGYEQYF
-	TRBV27	-	TRBJ1-4	TGTGCCAGCAGTGTACAGGGACCCCGGGGTAATGAAAAACTGTTTTTT	CASSVQGPRGNEKLFF
-	TRBV4-2	-	TRBJ2-1	TGTGCCAGCAGCCAAGATATTCCCAACGGCCAAGACCCCTACAATGAGCAGTTCTTC	CASSQDIPNGQDPYNEQFF
-	TRBV6-1	-	TRBJ2-7	TGTGCCAGCAGGACGGATGGCGCTCTCTACGGGCAGTACTTC	CASRTDGALYGQYF
-	TRBV6-1	-	TRBJ1-2	TGTGCCAGCCCTAACGGGGGTACCTATGGCTACACCTTC	CASPNGGTYGYTF
-	TRBV4-2	-	TRBJ2-7	TGTGCCAGCAGCCAAGTTGGGGCGGACAGCGGGTTCTACGAGCAGTACTTC	CASSQVGADSGFYEQYF
TRBD2	TRBV7-2	-	TRBJ2-5	TGTGCCAGCAGCTCCGGAAGGACTAGCGGGGCCGGACGAGAGACCCAGTACTTC	CASSSGRTSGAGRETQYF
TRBD2	TRBV2	-	TRBJ2-3	TGTGCCAGCAGCCTATCTAGGACTAGCGGGAGTCGGGCCACAGATACGCAGTATTTT	CASSLSRTSGSRATDTQYF
-	TRBV2	few	TRBJ1-1	TGTGCCAGCAACCGGGGAACTGAAGCTTTCTTT	CASNRGTEAFF
TRBD2	TRBV27	-	TRBJ2-1	TGTGCCAGCAGTTTAGGGACTAGCGGAGAGCAGTTCTTC	CASSLGTSGEQFF
-	TRBV28	-	TRBJ2-3	TGTGCCAGCAGTTTCAGTAGTCCCACAGATACGCAGTATTTT	CASSFSSPTDTQYF
-	TRBV7-6	-	TRBJ2-6	TGTGCCAGCAGCCCTAGATCAGGGGTCTCTGGGGCCAACGTCCTGACTTTC	CASSPRSGVSGANVLTF
-	TRBV28	-	TRBJ2-7	TGTGCCAGCACCCCCTTTGGGGGGAGCTCCTACGAGCAGTACTTC	CASTPFGGSSYEQYF
TRBD2	TRBV5-1	-	TRBJ2-7	TGCGCCAGCAGCTTCGGGGGGGAGCAGTACTTC	CASSFGGEQYF
-	TRBV13	-	TRBJ2-3	TGTGCCAGCAACCTAGGGGATTTGGGGCAGTATTTT	CASNLGDLGQYF
-	TRBV30	-	TRBJ2-7	TGTGCCTGGACTAGTGGGGACCACTACGAGCAGTACTTC	CAWTSGDHYEQYF
TRBD2	TRBV6-4	-	TRBJ2-3	TGTGCCAGCAGTGAACTAGCGGGAGCGGTGGATACGCAGTATTTT	CASSELAGAVDTQYF
TRBD2	TRBV19	once	TRBJ2-1	TGTGCCAGCGGGACTAGCGGGAGTGGTGAGCAGTTCTTC	CASGTSGSGEQFF
-	TRBV4-1	-	TRBJ1-1	TGCGCCAGCAGCCACCAAGGGGGATGGGGGAACACTGAAGCTTTCTTT	CASSHQGGWGNTEAFF